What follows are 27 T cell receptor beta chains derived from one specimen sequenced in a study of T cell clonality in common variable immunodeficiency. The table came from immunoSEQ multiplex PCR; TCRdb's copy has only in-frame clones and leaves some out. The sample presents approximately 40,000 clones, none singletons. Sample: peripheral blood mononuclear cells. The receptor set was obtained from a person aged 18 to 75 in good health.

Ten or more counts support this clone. The CDR3 here is CASSRTSGVQETQYF. The sequenced CDR3 bases are TGTGCCAGCAGCCGGACTAGCGGGGTACAAGAGACC. J is TRBJ2-5 and V is TRBV7-7, with 12 bases identical to TRBD2. Coverage ceases 3 residues before the CDR3 finishes, and the germline J gene fills in the end. The V gene's germline CDR1 is SSHAT and CDR2 FNYEAQ (reference sequence). J gave up 2 bases and V 5 bases, and 3 bases lay outside the gene matches. The CDR3 is 15 residues long.

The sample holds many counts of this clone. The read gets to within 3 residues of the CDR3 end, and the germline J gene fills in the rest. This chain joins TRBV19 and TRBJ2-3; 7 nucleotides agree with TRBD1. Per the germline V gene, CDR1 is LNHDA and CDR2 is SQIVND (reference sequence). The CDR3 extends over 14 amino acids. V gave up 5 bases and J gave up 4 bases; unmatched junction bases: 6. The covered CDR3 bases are TGTGCCAGTAGTCTCCCGACAGGGTCAGATACG. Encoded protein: CASSLPTGSDT. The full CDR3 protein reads CASSLPTGSDTQYF. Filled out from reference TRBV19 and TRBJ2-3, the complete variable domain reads DGGITQSPKYLFRKEGQNVTLSCEQNLNHDAMYWYRQDPGQGLRLIYYSQIVNDFQKGDIAEGYSVSREKKESFPLTVTSAQKNPTAFYLCASSLPTGSDTQYFGPGTRLTVL.

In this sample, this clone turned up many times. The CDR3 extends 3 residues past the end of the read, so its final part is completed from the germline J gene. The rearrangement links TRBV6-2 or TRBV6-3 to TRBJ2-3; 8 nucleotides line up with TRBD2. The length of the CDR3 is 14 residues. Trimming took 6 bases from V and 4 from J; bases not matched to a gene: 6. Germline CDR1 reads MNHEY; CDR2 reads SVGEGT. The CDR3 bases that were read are TGTGCCAGCAGGAGAGCGGGAGACGCAGATACG. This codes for CASRRAGDADT. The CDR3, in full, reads CASRRAGDADTQYF.

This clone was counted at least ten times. CDR3 DNA (partial): TGTGCCAGCAGCTTGGGGACAGGGGGCTCACCC. Encoded protein: CASSLGTGGSP. In full, the CDR3 reads CASSLGTGGSPLHF. The chain has TRBV7-2 and TRBJ1-6; 12 bases line up with TRBD1. The read falls 3 residues short of the CDR3 end, and the missing part is taken from the germline J gene. The CDR3 is 14 amino acids. V gave up 3 bases and J gave up 10 bases; unmatched junction bases: 1. CDR1 is SGHTA, CDR2 FQGNSA, per germline.

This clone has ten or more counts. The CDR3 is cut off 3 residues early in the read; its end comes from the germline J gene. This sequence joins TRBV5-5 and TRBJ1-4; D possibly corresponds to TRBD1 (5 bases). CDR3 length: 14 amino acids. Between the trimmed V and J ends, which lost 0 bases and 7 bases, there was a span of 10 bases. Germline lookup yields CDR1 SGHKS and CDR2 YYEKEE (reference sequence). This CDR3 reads CASSLAQGGEKLFF. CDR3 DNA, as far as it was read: TGTGCCAGCAGCTTGGCGCAGGGTGGTGAAAAA.

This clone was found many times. The sequenced part of the CDR3 DNA is TGTGCCAGCAGCCAAAGACTAGCGGGGGTTTCAGATACG. Translation gives CASSQRLAGVSDT. The entire CDR3 protein reads CASSQRLAGVSDTQYF. The chain employs TRBV14 and TRBJ2-3; 12 bases line up with TRBD2. The read ends 3 residues early relative to the CDR3; the germline J gene fills the gap. J gave up 4 bases and V 2 bases, and 4 bases lay outside the gene matches. This CDR3 comprises 16 residues. Germline V gene sequence: CDR1 SGHDN, CDR2 FVKESK. Full variable domain (rest looked up from reference TRBV14 and TRBJ2-3): EAGVTQFPSHSVIEKGQTVTLRCDPISGHDNLYWYRRVMGKEIKFLLHFVKESKQDESGMPNNRFLAERTGGTYSTLKVQPAELEDSGVYFCASSQRLAGVSDTQYFGPGTRLTVL.

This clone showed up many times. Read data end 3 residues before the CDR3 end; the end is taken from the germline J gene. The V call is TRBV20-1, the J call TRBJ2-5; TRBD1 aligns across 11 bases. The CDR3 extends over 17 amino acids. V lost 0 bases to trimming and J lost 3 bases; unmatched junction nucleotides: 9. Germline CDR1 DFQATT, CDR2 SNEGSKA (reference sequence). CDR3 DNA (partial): TGCAGTGCTAGAGATCGCCTACGGGACAGGGGGGAAGAGACC. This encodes CSARDRLRDRGEET. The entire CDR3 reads CSARDRLRDRGEETQYF.

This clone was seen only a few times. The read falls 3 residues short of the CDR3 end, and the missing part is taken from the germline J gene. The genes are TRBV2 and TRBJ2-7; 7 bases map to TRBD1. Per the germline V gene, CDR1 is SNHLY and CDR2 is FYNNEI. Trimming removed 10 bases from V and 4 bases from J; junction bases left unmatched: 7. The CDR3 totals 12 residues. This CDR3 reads CATWDRTYEQYF. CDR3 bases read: TGTGCCACCTGGGACAGAACTTACGAG. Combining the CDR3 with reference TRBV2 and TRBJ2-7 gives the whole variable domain EPEVTQTPSHQVTQMGQEVILRCVPISNHLYFYWYRQILGQKVEFLVSFYNNEISEKSEIFDDQFSVERPDGSNFTLKIRSTKLEDSAMYFCATWDRTYEQYFGPGTRLTVT.

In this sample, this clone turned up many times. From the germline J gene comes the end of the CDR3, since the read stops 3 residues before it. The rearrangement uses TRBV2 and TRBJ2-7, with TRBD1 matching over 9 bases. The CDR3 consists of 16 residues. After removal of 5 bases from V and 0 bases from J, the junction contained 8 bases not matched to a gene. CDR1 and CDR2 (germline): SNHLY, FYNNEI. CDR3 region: CASSQAGTGSSYEQYF. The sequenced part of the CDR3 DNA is TGTGCCAGCAGTCAGGCCGGGACAGGGAGCTCCTACGAG. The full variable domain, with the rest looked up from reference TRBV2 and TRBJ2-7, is EPEVTQTPSHQVTQMGQEVILRCVPISNHLYFYWYRQILGQKVEFLVSFYNNEISEKSEIFDDQFSVERPDGSNFTLKIRSTKLEDSAMYFCASSQAGTGSSYEQYFGPGTRLTVT.

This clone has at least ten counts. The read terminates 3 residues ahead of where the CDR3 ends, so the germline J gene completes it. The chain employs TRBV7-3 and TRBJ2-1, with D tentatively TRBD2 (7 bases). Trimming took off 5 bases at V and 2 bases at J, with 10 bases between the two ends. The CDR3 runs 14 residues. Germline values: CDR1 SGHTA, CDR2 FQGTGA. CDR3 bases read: TGTGCCAGCAGCCCCGGGGGGCCCTACAATGAG. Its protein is CASSPGGPYNE. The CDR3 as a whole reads CASSPGGPYNEQFF.

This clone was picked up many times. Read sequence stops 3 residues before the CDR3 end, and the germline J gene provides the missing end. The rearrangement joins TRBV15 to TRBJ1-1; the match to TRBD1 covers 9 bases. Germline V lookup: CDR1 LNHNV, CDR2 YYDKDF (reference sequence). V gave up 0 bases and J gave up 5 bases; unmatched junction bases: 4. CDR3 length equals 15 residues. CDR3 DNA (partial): TGTGCCACCAGCAGAGAGGGACAGGGTTGGACTGAA. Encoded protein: CATSREGQGWTE. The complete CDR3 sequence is CATSREGQGWTEAFF.

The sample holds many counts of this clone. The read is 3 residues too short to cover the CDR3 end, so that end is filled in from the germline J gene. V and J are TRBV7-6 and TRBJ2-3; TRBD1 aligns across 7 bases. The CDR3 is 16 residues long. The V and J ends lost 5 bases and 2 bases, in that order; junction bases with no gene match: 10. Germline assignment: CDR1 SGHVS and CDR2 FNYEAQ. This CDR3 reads CASSKGTVASTDTQYF. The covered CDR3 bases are TGTGCCAGCAGCAAGGGGACAGTAGCATCCACAGATACG.

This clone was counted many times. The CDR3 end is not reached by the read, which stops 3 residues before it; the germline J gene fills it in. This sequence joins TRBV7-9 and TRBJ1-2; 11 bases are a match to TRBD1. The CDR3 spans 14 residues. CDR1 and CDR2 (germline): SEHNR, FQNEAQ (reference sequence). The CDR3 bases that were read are TGTGCCAGCAGCCTTGGACAGGGGGCTCGAGGC. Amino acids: CASSLGQGARG. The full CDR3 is CASSLGQGARGYTF.

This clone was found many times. The CDR3 DNA, read in part, is TGCAGTATAACGGCCAGGGGCGCCGGGGAG. The encoded protein is CSITARGAGE. The CDR3, in full, reads CSITARGAGELFF. This rearrangement joins TRBV20-1 to TRBJ2-2, with a possible D match to TRBD1 (6 bases). Coverage ceases 3 residues before the CDR3 finishes, and the germline J gene fills in the end. V was trimmed by 8 bases and J by 6 bases, leaving 16 bases between them. The CDR3 runs 13 residues. Germline V CDR1 and CDR2: DFQATT, SNEGSKA (reference sequence).

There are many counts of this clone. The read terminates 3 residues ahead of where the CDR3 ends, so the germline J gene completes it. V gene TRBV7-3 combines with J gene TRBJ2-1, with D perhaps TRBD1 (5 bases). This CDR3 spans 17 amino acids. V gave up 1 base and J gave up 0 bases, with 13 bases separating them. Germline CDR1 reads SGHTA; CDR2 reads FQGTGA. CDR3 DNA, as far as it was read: TGTGCCAGCAGCTTAATGGCAGGGAAAAGCTCCTACAATGAG. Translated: CASSLMAGKSSYNE. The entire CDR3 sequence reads CASSLMAGKSSYNEQFF.

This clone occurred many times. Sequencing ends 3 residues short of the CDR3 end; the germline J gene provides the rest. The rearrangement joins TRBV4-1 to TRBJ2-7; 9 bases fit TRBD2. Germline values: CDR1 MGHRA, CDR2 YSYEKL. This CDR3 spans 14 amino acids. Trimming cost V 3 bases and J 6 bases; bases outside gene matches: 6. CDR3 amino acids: CASSQLRGGLEQYF. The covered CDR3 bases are TGCGCCAGCAGCCAGTTGCGGGGGGGCCTCGAG.

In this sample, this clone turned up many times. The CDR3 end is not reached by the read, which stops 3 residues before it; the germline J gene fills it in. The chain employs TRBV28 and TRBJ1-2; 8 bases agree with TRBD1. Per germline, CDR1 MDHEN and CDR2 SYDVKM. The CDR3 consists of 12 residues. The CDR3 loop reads CARSDRAGGYTF. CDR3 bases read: TGTGCCCGCTCGGACAGGGCCGGCGGC.

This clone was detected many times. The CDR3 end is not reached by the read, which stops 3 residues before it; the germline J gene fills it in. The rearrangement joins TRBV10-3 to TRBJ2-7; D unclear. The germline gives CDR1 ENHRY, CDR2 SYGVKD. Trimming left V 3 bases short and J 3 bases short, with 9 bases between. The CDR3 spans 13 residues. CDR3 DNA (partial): TGTGCCATCAGTGATAGGGCATTCTACGAG. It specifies CAISDRAFYE. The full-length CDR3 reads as CAISDRAFYEQYF.

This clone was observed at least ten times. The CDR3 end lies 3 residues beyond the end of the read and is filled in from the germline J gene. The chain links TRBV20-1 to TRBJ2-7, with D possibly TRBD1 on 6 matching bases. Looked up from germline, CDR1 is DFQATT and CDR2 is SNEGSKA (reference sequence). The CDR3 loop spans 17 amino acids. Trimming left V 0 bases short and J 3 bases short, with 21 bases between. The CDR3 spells CSARDGGGQTSGYEQYF. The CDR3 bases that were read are TGCAGTGCTAGAGATGGAGGTGGACAGACCTCCGGCTACGAG.

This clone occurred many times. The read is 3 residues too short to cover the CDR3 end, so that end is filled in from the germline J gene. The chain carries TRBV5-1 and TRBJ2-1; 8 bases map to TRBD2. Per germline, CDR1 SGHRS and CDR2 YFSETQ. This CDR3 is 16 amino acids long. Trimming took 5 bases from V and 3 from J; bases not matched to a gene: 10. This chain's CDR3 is CASRAVSTSGYNEQFF. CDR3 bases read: TGCGCCAGCAGGGCCGTATCCACTAGCGGCTACAATGAG.

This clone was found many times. The CDR3 bases that were read are TGTGCCAGCAGTTTAAGGGCCATGGCGGGC. It specifies CASSLRAMAG. The whole CDR3 sequence is CASSLRAMAGYTF. The chain uses TRBV28 and TRBJ1-2; no reliable D call. With the read ending 3 residues before the CDR3 end, the germline J gene is used to fill in that end. Germline lookup yields CDR1 MDHEN and CDR2 SYDVKM. The CDR3 runs 13 residues.

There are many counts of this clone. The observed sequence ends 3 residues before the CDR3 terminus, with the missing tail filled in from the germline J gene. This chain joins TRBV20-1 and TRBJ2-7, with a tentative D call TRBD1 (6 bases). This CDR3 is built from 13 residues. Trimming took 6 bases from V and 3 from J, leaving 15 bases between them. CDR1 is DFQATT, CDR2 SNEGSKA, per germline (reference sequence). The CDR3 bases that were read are TGCAGTGCCACCAGGGGTCCCAGCTACGAG. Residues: CSATRGPSYE. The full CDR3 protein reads CSATRGPSYEQYF.

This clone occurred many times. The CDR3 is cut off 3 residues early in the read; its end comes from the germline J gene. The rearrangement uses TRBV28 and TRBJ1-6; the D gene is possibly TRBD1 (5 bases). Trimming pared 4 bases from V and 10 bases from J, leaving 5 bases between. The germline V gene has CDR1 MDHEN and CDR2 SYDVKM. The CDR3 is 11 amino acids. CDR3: CASSSGSPLHF. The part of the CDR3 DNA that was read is TGTGCCAGCAGTTCAGGGTCACCC.

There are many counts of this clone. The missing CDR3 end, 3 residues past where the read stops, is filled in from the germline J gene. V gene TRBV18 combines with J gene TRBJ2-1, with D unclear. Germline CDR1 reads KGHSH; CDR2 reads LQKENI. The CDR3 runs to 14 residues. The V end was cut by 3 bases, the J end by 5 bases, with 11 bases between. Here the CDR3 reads CASSPDSKNNEQFF. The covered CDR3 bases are TGTGCCAGCTCACCCGACTCCAAAAACAATGAG.

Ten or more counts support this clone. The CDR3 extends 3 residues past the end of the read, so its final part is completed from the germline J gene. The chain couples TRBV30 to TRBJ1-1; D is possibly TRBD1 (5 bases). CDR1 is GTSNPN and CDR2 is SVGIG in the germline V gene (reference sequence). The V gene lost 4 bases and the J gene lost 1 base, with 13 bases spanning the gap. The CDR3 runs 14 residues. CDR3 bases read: TGTGCCTGGATCGCGGGACTGACGAACACTGAA. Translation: CAWIAGLTNTE. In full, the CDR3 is CAWIAGLTNTEAFF.

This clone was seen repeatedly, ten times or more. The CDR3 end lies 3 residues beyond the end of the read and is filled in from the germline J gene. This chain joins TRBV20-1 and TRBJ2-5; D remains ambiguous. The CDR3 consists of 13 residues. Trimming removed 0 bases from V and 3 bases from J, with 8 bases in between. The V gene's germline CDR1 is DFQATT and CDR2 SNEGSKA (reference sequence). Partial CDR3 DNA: TGCAGTGCTAGAGATTACAGCAAAGAGACC. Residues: CSARDYSKET. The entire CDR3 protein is CSARDYSKETQYF.

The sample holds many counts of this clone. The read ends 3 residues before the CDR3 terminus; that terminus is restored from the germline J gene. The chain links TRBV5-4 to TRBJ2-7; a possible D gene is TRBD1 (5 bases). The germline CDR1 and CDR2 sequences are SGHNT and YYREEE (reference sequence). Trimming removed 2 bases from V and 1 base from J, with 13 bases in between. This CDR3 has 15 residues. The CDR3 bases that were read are TGTGCCAGCAGCTTTGAGATCGACAGTTCCTACGAG. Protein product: CASSFEIDSSYE. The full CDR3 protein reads CASSFEIDSSYEQYF.